This is a list of T cell receptor beta chains from one sample in a study of beta chain features in type 1 diabetes. Some clones are missing from TCRdb's copy, which holds only in-frame ones; the method was immunoSEQ multiplex PCR. The data hold 250,000 to 300,000 clones, with approximately 14% observed a single time. The specimen was naive CD4+ T cells from blood. These receptors were collected from a man younger than 40 with type 1 diabetes. Each CDR3 is given with its conserved first and last residue. The D gene is left open where the match is weak. Where a row states a size, it is once, few, many or the class of an expanded clone; other rows omit it.

CDR3 | DNA | size | D | J | V
CASSLQGDYTEAFF | TGTGCCAGCAGCCTCCAGGGGGATTACACTGAAGCTTTCTTT | - | TRBD1 | TRBJ1-1 | TRBV7-9
CASSGGRRQEQFF | TGTGCCAGCAGTGGCGGGAGAAGGCAGGAGCAGTTCTTC | - | TRBD2 | TRBJ2-1 | TRBV2
CASSISGRAPDTQYF | TGCGCCAGCAGCATTAGCGGGAGAGCGCCAGATACGCAGTATTTT | - | TRBD2 | TRBJ2-3 | TRBV5-1
CASSPGVALAGELFF | TGTGCCAGCAGCCCCGGGGTAGCTCTCGCCGGGGAGCTGTTTTTT | few | - | TRBJ2-2 | TRBV7-8
CASVPPGTSGRAEQFF | TGTGCCAGCGTCCCCCCAGGGACTAGCGGGAGGGCCGAGCAGTTCTTC | few | TRBD2 | TRBJ2-1 | TRBV28
CASSPPGLAGQYEQYF | TGTGCCAGCTCACCCCCGGGACTAGCGGGGCAGTACGAGCAGTACTTC | few | TRBD2 | TRBJ2-7 | TRBV18
CASRPGQGTPEAFF | TGTGCCAGTAGGCCGGGACAGGGGACGCCTGAAGCTTTCTTT | once | TRBD1 | TRBJ1-1 | TRBV19
CASQLTGNVPTGANVLTF | TGCGCCAGCCAATTGACAGGGAATGTGCCTACTGGGGCCAACGTCCTGACTTTC | few | TRBD1 | TRBJ2-6 | TRBV5-1
CASSLPGLRDEQFF | TGTGCCAGCAGCCTCCCGGGACTAAGGGATGAGCAGTTCTTC | - | TRBD2 | TRBJ2-1 | TRBV13
CASSLTPSPSVTYEQYF | TGTGCCAGCAGCTTAACTCCAAGTCCGAGCGTCACCTACGAGCAGTACTTC | few | - | TRBJ2-7 | TRBV7-9
CATIPDRVGGYTF | TGTGCCACCATCCCCGACAGGGTAGGAGGCTACACCTTC | few | TRBD1 | TRBJ1-2 | TRBV15